The rows below give T cell receptor beta chains drawn from one sample of a study of metastatic and nonmetastatic thyroid tumors. TCRdb re-called clones from the PCR reads using MiXCR. The sample lists about 16,000 clones; about 32% were seen once. The sample was tumor tissue. The receptors here all came from a female donor with papillary thyroid cancer or a benign thyroid nodule (not recorded which). Some clones in this sample may be carry-over from other donors' samples. Each CDR3 is given with its conserved first and last residue. A D gene is named only where the DNA matches it firmly. Size is stated for part of the rows, as once, few or many counts, or as a class when the clone is expanded.

CDR3nt,CDR3aa,abundance,j_gene,v_gene,d_gene
TGTGCCAGCAGCTTGGGTAATCGAGGAAACACCTATGGCTACACCTTC,CASSLGNRGNTYGYTF,medium-sized,TRBJ1-2,TRBV7-2,-
TGTGCCAGCAGTTTACGCCTGGGGGAAGCTTTCTTT,CASSLRLGEAFF,-,TRBJ1-1,TRBV28,-
TGTGCCAGCAGCCCACAGGGGGGGTACGAGCAGTACTTC,CASSPQGGYEQYF,many,TRBJ2-7,TRBV7-3,-
TGTGCCAGCAGTCGGCTAGCGGGAGGCTTGACAGATACGCAGTATTTT,CASSRLAGGLTDTQYF,-,TRBJ2-3,TRBV2,TRBD2
TGTGCCAGCAGTTCTCCCCCAGCATTCCAAGAGACCCAGTACTTC,CASSSPPAFQETQYF,medium-sized,TRBJ2-5,TRBV12-3/TRBV12-4,-
TGTGCCAGTAGTCCCCTGAGGGCGCTGGACGGGGAGCTGTTTTTT,CASSPLRALDGELFF,medium-sized,TRBJ2-2,TRBV19,-
TGCGCCAGCAGCCGCGGACTAGCGGATAGCTCCTACGAGCAGTACTTC,CASSRGLADSSYEQYF,-,TRBJ2-7,TRBV4-3,TRBD2
TGTGCCACCTCCGCCACAGGGCTAGAGACCCAGTACTTC,CATSATGLETQYF,many,TRBJ2-5,TRBV6-1,-
TGTGCCAGCAGACGGGACAGGCGGCACGGATACACTGAAGCTTTCTTT,CASRRDRRHGYTEAFF,few,TRBJ1-1,TRBV28,TRBD1
TGTGCCAGCAGCCCTGACGGCGCGAACACCGGGGAGCTGTTTTTT,CASSPDGANTGELFF,few,TRBJ2-2,TRBV6-1,-
TGTGCCAGCAGTTATGACCCTCGGTTTGGCTACACCTTC,CASSYDPRFGYTF,many,TRBJ1-2,TRBV6-5,-
TGTGCCAGCAGCTTAGTATCCGGGGGTGGGCAGAACTATGGCTACACCTTC,CASSLVSGGGQNYGYTF,-,TRBJ1-2,TRBV11-2,-
TGTGCCAGCAGCTTAGGAGGTCGGGGGGGCGCAGCAGATACGCAGTATTTT,CASSLGGRGGAADTQYF,medium-sized,TRBJ2-3,TRBV7-2,TRBD2
TGTGCCAGCTCACTGTCCTCCTCTGGAAACACCATATATTTT,CASSLSSSGNTIYF,few,TRBJ1-3,TRBV18,-
TGTGCCAGCAGTGACTCTGGGACGGGCCCTTCTGGGGCCAACGTCCTGACTTTC,CASSDSGTGPSGANVLTF,few,TRBJ2-6,TRBV6-4,-
TGTGCCAGCAGTTATGTTGCGGGTTTGGTTTCCGAGCAGTACTTC,CASSYVAGLVSEQYF,few,TRBJ2-7,TRBV6-4,-
TGCGCCAGCAGCTTGTCACATGGGCAAGGAAACACCATATATTTT,CASSLSHGQGNTIYF,-,TRBJ1-3,TRBV5-1,-
TGCAGTGCTAGACCTACCGGGACAGTAAGCTATGGCTACACCTTC,CSARPTGTVSYGYTF,-,TRBJ1-2,TRBV20-1,TRBD1
TGCGCCAGCAGCCAGATACAGGGGACCCAAAACATTCAGTACTTC,CASSQIQGTQNIQYF,many,TRBJ2-4,TRBV4-1,TRBD1
TGCGCCAGCAGTGAGTCGCTGGGACCTGATGGGCTGTTTTTT,CASSESLGPDGLFF,many,TRBJ1-4,TRBV10-2,-
TGTGCCAGCAGCCCCTTCCAGGAGGGCCCGAACACTGAAGCTTTCTTT,CASSPFQEGPNTEAFF,many,TRBJ1-1,TRBV5-6,-
TGTGCCAGCAGCCAAGATTGGGGGCAAACTGAAGCTTTCTTT,CASSQDWGQTEAFF,many,TRBJ1-1,TRBV4-2,-
TGTGCCAGCAGCCTATTACAGGGGTTCCAAGAGACCCAGTACTTC,CASSLLQGFQETQYF,-,TRBJ2-5,TRBV4-2,TRBD1
TGTGCCAGCAGCGTAGATCCGGGTTACGAGCAGTACTTC,CASSVDPGYEQYF,medium-sized,TRBJ2-7,TRBV9,-
TGTGCCAGCAGCTTAGATGGAGCGGGGGGGTCGGATACGCAGTATTTT,CASSLDGAGGSDTQYF,many,TRBJ2-3,TRBV11-2,TRBD2
TGTGCCAGCAGAAGGGGACAGGGGGTCTCCTACGAGCAGTACTTC,CASRRGQGVSYEQYF,-,TRBJ2-7,TRBV5-5,TRBD1
TGTGCCAGCTCACCTACAGGGGGCGCAGGCTATGGCTACACCTTC,CASSPTGGAGYGYTF,-,TRBJ1-2,TRBV18,TRBD1
TGCGCCAGCAGCTTGCGTTGGGGGACTAATGAAAAACTGTTTTTT,CASSLRWGTNEKLFF,medium-sized,TRBJ1-4,TRBV5-1,-
TGTGCCAGCAGCCAAGATCCCCAGGGGAGAGGTGGCTACACCTTC,CASSQDPQGRGGYTF,once,TRBJ1-2,TRBV3-1,-
TGCAGTGCGGATTCCGGGACAGGGGCTATTAGCTACACCTTC,CSADSGTGAISYTF,medium-sized,TRBJ1-2,TRBV20-1,TRBD1
TGTGCCAGCTCACGAGAGTACAGGGGTGGAACCGGGGAGCTGTTTTTT,CASSREYRGGTGELFF,many,TRBJ2-2,TRBV18,TRBD1
TGCAGTGCTAGAAGGGGGACAGGGGTCTACGAGCAGTACTTC,CSARRGTGVYEQYF,-,TRBJ2-7,TRBV20-1,TRBD1